This T cell receptor (beta chain) was recovered during a study of CD8 T cells in ankylosing spondylitis. Using quantitative 5'-RACE with molecular barcodes, the authors made TCR beta libraries. From the 5' RACE reads, TCRdb called clonotypes with MiXCR, one entry per CDR3 protein. Found here are approximately 540,000 distinct CDR3 sequences, approximately 11% of them singletons; the top ten hold under 7.5%. This clonotype was counted at least ten times. Its matching antigen is unknown. Points from the study as a whole: Reactive arthritis synovial fluid and blood previously showed some of these motif variants. Characteristic of ankylosing spondylitis blood, it appeared, was a TCR beta motif comprising about 8 highly homologous variants. Researchers report that disease-linked clones proved CD8+ and relatively rare in peripheral blood. Matched ankylosing spondylitis synovial fluid reportedly showed significant enrichment of disease-linked clones.

The V and J ends lost 5 bases and 5 bases, in that order; junction bases with no gene match: 13. Germline CDR1 is DFQATT and CDR2 is SNEGSKA (reference sequence). The CDR3 contains 15 residues. V usage is TRBV20-1 and J usage is TRBJ2-3; 7 bases line up with TRBD1. This sequence was found in a male donor with ankylosing spondylitis. The sequencing sample was made of blood, either unsorted or a sorted T cell fraction (not recorded which). The CDR3 loop reads CSAPLTQGTGDTQYF. CDR3 DNA: TGCAGTGCTCCGCTCACACAGGGGACGGGAGATACGCAGTATTTT.